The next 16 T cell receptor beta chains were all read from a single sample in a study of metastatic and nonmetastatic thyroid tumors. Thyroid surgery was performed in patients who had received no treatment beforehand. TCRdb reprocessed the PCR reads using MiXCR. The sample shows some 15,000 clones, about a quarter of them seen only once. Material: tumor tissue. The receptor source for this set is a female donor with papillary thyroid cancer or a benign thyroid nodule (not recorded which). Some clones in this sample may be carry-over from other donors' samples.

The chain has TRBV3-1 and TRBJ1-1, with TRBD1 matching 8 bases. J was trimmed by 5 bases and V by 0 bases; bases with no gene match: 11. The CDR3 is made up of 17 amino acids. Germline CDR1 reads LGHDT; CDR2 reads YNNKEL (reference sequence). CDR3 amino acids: CASSQEIPGGIGTEAFF. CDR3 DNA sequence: TGTGCCAGCAGCCAAGAGATTCCAGGGGGCATCGGTACTGAAGCTTTCTTT.

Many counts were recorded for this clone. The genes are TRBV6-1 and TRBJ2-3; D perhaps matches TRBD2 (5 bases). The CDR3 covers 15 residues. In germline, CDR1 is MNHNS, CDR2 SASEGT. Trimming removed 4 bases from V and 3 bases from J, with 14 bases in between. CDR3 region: CASSAGGSRTDTQYF. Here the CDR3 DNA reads TGTGCCAGCAGTGCAGGAGGATCGAGGACAGATACGCAGTATTTT.

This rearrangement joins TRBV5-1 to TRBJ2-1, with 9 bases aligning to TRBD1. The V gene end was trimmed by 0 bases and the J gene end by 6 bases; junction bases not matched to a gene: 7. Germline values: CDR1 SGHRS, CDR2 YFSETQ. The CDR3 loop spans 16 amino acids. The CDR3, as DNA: TGCGCCAGCAGCTTGGAACAGGGGGCTCGGGCCAATGAGCAGTTCTTC. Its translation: CASSLEQGARANEQFF.

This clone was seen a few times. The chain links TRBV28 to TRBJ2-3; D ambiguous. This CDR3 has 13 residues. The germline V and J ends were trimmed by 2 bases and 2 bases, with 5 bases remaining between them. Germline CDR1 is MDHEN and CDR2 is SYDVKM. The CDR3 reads CASSLALTDTQYF. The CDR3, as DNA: TGTGCCAGCAGTTTAGCGCTCACAGATACGCAGTATTTT.

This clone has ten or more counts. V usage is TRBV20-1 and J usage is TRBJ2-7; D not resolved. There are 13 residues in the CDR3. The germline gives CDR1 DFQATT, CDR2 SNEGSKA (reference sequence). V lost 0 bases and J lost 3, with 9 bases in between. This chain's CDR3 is CSAREPAHYEQYF. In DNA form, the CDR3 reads TGCAGTGCTAGAGAACCCGCCCACTACGAGCAGTACTTC.

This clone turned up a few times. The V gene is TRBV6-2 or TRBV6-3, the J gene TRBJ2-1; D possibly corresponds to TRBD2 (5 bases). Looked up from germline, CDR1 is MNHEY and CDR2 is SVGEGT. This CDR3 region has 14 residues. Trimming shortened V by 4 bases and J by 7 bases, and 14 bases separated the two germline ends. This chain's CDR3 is CASSSRAQRNEQFF. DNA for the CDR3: TGTGCCAGCAGTTCCCGGGCCCAGCGGAATGAGCAGTTCTTC.

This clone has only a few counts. CDR3 DNA sequence: TGTGCCAGCAGTTACTCGAGGCTAGCGGAGGACACCGGGGAGCTGTTTTTT. The encoded protein is CASSYSRLAEDTGELFF. The rearrangement uses TRBV6-6 and TRBJ2-2; 7 bases align to TRBD2. V shed 0 bases, J shed 3 bases, and the junction held 7 bases outside the gene matches. Germline CDR1 is MNHNY and CDR2 is SVGAGI (reference sequence). This CDR3 has 17 amino acids.

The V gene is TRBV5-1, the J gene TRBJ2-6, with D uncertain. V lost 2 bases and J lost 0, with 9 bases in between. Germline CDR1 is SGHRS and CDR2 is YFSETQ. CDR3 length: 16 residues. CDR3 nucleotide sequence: TGCGCCAGCAGCTTTATGTGTAACTCTGGGGCCAACGTCCTGACTTTC. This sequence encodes CASSFMCNSGANVLTF.

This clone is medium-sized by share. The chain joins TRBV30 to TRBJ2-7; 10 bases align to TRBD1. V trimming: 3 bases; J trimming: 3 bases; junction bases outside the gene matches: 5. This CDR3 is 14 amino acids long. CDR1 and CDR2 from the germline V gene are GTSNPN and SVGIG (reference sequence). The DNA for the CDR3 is TGTGCCTGGAGCGACGGGACAGGGGACTACGAGCAGTACTTC. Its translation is CAWSDGTGDYEQYF.

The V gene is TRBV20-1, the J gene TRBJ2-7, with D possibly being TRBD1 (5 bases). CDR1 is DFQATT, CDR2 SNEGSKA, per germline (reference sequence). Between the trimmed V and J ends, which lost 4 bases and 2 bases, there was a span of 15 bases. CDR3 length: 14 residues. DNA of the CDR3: TGCAGTGCTAAGGGGCAGGCTTTCACCTACGAGCAGTACTTC. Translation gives CSAKGQAFTYEQYF.

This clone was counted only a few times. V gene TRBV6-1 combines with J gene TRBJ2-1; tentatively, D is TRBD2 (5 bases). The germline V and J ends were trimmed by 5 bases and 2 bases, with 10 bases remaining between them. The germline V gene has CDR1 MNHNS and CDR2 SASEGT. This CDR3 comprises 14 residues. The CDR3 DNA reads TGTGCCAGCAGTCAGGACGGGACCTACAATGAGCAGTTCTTC. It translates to CASSQDGTYNEQFF.

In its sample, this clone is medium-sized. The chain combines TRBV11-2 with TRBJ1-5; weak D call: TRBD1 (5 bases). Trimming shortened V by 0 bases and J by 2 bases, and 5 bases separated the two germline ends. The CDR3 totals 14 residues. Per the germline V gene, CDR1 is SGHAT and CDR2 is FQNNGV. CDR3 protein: CASSLDRGNQPQHF. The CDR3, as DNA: TGTGCCAGCAGCTTAGACAGGGGCAATCAGCCCCAGCATTTT.

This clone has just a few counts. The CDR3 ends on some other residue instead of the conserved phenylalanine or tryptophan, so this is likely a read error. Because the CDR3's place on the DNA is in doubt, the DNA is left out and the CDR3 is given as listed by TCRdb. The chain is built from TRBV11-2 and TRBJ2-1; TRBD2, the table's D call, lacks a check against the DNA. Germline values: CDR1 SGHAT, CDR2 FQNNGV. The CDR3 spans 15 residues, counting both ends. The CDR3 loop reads CASSASGMSYNEQSS.

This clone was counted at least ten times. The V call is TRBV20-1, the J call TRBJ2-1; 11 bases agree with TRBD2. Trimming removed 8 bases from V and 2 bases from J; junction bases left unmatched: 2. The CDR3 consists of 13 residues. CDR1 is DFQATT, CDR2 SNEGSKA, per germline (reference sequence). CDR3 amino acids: CSKTSGAYNEQFF. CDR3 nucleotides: TGCAGTAAGACTAGCGGGGCCTACAATGAGCAGTTCTTC.

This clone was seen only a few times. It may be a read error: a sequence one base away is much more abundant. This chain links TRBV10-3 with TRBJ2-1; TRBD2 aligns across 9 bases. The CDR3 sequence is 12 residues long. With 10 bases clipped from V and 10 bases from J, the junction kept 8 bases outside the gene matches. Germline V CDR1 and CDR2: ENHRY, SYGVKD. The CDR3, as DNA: TGTGCCACCAGGGGACTAGCTCCCGAGCAGTTCTTC. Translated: CATRGLAPEQFF.

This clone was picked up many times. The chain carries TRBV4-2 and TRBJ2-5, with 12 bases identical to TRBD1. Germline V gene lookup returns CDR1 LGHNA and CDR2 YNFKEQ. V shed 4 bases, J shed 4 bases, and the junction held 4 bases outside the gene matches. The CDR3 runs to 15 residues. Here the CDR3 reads CASSPGTGGRETQYF. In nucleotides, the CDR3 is TGTGCCAGCAGCCCCGGGACAGGGGGCAGAGAGACCCAGTACTTC.